This TCR beta chain was obtained from a study of T cells after yellow fever vaccination. Study-wide results and caveats: After the booster, approximately 96% of CD4 and roughly nine tenths of CD8 primary-response clones were re-detected.

The CDR3 consists of 14 residues. Germline CDR1 reads WNHNN; CDR2 reads SYGVQD (reference sequence). With V trimmed by 8 bases and J by 5 bases, 11 bases remained unmatched. This clonotype has a count of ten or more. What it binds is not known. TCRdb reprocessed the 5' RACE reads via MiXCR and lists one record per CDR3 protein. The sample records about 150,000 distinct CDR3 sequences, 6.6% being singletons. The V call is TRBV10-1, the J call TRBJ2-5; 7 bases are shared with TRBD1. The TCR originated in a young man who received the YFV17D yellow fever vaccine. The specimen comprised CD4+ T cells sorted from PBMCs, sampled 10 days after the yellow fever booster vaccination. As DNA, the CDR3 is TGCGCCAGCTCCACAGGGGTCGAGGGGGAGACCCAGTACTTC. It codes for CASSTGVEGETQYF.